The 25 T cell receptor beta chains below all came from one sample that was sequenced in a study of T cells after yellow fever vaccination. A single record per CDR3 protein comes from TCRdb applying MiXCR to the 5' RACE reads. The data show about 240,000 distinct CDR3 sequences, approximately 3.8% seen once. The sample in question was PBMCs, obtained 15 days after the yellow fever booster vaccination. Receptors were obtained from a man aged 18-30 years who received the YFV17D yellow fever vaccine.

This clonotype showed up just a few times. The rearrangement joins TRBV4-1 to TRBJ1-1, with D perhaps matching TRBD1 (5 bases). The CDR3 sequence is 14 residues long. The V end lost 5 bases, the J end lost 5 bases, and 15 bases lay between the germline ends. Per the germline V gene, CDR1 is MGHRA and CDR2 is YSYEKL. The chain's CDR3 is CASSLEGSRTEAFF. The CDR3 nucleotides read TGCGCCAGCAGCTTAGAGGGGAGTAGGACTGAAGCTTTCTTT.

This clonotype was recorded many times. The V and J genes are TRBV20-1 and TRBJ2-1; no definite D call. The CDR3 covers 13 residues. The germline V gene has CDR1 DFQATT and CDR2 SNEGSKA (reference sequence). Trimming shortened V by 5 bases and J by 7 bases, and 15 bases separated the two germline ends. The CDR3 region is CSAFVILRNEQFF. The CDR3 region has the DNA TGCAGTGCTTTCGTGATCCTAAGGAATGAGCAGTTCTTC.

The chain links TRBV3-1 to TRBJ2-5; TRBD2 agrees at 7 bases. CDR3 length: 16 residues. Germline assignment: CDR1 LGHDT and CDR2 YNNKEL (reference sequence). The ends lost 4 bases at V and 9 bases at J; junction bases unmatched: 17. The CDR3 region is CASSPTSGLEGGSQYF. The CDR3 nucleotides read TGTGCCAGCAGCCCGACGAGTGGACTAGAGGGTGGGTCCCAGTACTTC.

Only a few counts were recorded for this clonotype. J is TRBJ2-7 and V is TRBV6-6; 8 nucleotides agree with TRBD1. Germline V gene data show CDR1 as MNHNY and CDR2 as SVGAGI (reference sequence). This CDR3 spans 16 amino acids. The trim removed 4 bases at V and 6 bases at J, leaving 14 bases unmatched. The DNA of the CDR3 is TGTGCCAGCAGTTCCACCGGGACAGGAAAACCAGGCGAGCAGTACGTC. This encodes CASSSTGTGKPGEQYV.

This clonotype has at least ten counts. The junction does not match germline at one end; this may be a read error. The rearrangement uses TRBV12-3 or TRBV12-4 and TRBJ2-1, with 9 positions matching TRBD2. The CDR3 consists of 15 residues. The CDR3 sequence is CASSLAGAQYNEQFF. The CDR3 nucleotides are TGTGCCAGCAGCTTAGCGGGGGCCCAGTACAATGAGCAGTTCTTC.

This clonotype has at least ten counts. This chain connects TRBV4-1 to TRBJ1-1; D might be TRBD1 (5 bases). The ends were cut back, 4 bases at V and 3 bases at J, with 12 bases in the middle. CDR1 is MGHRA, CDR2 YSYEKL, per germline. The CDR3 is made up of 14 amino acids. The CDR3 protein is CASSRGDFDTEAFF. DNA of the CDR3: TGCGCCAGCAGCCGGGGGGATTTCGACACTGAAGCTTTCTTT.

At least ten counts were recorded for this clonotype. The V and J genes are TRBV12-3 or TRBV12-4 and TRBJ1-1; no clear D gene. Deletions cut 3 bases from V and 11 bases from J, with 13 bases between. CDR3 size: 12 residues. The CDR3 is CASSFRLAMAFF. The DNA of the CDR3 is TGTGCCAGCAGTTTCCGATTGGCCATGGCTTTCTTT.

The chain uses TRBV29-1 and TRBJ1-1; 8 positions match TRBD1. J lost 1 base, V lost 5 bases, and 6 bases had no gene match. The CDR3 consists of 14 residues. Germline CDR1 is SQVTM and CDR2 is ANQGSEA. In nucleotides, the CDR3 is TGCAGCGTTTACACAGGGGGAGCGAACACTGAAGCTTTCTTT. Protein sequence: CSVYTGGANTEAFF.

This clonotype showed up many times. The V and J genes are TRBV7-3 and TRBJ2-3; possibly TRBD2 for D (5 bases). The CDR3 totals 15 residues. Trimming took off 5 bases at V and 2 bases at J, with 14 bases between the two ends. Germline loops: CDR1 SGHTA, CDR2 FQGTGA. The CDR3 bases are TGTGCCAGCAGCCCCGGGATTAGCCCCACAGATACGCAGTATTTT. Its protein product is CASSPGISPTDTQYF.

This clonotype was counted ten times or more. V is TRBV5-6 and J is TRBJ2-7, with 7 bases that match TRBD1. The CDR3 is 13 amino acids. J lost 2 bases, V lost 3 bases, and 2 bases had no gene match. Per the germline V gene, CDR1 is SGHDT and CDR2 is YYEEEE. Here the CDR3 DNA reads TGTGCCAGCAGCTACAGGGGCACCTACGAGCAGTACGTC. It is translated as CASSYRGTYEQYV.

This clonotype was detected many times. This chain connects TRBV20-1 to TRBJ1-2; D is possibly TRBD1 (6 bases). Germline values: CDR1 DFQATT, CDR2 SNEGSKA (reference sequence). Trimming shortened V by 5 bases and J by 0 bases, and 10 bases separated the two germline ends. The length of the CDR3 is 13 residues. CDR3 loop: CSAPGEANYGYTF. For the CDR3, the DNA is TGCAGTGCTCCAGGGGAAGCTAACTATGGCTACACCTTC.

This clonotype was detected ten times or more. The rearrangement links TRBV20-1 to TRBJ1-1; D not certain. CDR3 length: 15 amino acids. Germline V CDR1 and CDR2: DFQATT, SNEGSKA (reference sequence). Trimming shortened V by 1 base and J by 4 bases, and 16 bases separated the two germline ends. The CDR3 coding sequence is TGCAGTGCTAGAGTTTATCAAGTCCTAACCACTGAAGCTTTCTTT. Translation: CSARVYQVLTTEAFF.

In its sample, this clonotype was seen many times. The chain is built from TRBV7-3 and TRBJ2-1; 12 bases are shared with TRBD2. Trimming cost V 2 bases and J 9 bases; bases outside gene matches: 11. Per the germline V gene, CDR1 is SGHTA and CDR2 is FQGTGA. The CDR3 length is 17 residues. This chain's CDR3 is CASSLHSGLAGTGEQFF. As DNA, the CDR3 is TGTGCCAGCAGCTTACATAGCGGACTAGCGGGGACGGGTGAGCAGTTCTTC.

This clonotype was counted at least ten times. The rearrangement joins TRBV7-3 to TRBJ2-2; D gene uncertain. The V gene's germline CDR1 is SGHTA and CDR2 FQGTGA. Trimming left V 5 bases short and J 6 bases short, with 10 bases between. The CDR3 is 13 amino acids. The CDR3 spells CASSLRWAGELFF. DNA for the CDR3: TGTGCCAGCAGCCTAAGATGGGCCGGGGAGCTGTTTTTT. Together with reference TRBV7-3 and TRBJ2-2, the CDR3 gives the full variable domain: GAGVSQTPSNKVTEKGKYVELRCDPISGHTALYWYRQSLGQGPEFLIYFQGTGAADDSGLPNDRFFAVRPEGSVSTLKIQRTERGDSAVYLCASSLRWAGELFFGEGSRLTVL.

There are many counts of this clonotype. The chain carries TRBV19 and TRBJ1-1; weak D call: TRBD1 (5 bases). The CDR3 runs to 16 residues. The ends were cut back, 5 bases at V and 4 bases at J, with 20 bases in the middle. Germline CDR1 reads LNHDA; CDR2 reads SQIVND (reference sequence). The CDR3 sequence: CASSRGFGARGTEAFF. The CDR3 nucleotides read TGTGCCAGTAGTCGAGGGTTCGGGGCCCGGGGCACTGAAGCTTTCTTT.

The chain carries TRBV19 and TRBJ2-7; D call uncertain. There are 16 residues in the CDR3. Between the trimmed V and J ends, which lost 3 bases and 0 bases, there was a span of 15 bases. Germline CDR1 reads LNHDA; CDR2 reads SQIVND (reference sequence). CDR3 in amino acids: CASSIPPGHSSYEQYF. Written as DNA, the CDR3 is TGTGCCAGTAGTATCCCCCCGGGCCACAGCTCCTACGAGCAGTACTTC.

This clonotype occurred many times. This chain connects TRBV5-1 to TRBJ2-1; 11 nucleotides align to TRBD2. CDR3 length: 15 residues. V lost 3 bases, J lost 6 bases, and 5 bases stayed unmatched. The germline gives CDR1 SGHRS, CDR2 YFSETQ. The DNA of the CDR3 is TGCGCCAGCAGCTCCGTAGCGGGGGGGCCCAATGAGCAGTTCTTC. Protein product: CASSSVAGGPNEQFF.

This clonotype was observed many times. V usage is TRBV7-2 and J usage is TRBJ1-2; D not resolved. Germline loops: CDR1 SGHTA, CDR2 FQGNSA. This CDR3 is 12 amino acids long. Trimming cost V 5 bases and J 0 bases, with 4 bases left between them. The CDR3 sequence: CASSPSNYGYTF. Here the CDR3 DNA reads TGTGCCAGCAGCCCCTCTAACTATGGCTACACCTTC. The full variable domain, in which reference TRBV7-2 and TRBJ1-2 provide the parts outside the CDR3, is GAGVSQSPSNKVTEKGKDVELRCDPISGHTALYWYRQSLGQGLEFLIYFQGNSAPDKSGLPSDRFSAERTGGSVSTLTIQRTQQEDSAVYLCASSPSNYGYTFGSGTRLTVV.

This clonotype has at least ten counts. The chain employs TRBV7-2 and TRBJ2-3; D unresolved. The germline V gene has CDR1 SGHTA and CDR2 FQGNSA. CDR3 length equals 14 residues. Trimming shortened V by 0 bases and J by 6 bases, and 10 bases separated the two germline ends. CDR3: CASSLATPKDTQYF. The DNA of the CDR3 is TGTGCCAGCAGCTTAGCCACACCTAAGGATACGCAGTATTTT. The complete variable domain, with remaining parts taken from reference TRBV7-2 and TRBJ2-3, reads GAGVSQSPSNKVTEKGKDVELRCDPISGHTALYWYRQSLGQGLEFLIYFQGNSAPDKSGLPSDRFSAERTGGSVSTLTIQRTQQEDSAVYLCASSLATPKDTQYFGPGTRLTVL.

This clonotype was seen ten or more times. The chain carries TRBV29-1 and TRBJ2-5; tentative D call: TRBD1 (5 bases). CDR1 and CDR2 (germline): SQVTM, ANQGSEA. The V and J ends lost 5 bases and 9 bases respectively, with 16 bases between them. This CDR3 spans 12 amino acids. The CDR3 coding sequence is TGCAGCGTTTACCTACCCTCAGGGTCCCAGTACTTC. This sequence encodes CSVYLPSGSQYF. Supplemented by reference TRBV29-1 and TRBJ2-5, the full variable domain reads SAVISQKPSRDICQRGTSLTIQCQVDSQVTMMFWYRQQPGQSLTLIATANQGSEATYESGFVIDKFPISRPNLTFSTLTVSNMSPEDSSIYLCSVYLPSGSQYFGPGTRLLVL.

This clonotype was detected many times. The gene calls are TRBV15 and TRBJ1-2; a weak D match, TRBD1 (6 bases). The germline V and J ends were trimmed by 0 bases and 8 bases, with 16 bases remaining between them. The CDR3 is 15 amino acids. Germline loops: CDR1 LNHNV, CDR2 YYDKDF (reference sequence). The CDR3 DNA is TGTGCCACCAGCAGAGAGTGGGCCAGGGGAGAGGGCTACACCTTC. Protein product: CATSREWARGEGYTF. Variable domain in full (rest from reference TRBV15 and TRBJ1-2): DAMVIQNPRYQVTQFGKPVTLSCSQTLNHNVMYWYQQKSSQAPKLLFHYYDKDFNNEADTPDNFQSRRPNTSFCFLDIRSPGLGDTAMYLCATSREWARGEGYTFGSGTRLTVV.

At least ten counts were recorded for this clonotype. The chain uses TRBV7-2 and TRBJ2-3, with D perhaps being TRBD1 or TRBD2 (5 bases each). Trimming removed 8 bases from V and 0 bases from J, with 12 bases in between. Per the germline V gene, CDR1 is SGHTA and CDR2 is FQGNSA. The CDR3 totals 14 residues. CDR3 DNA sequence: TGTGCCAGCGGGGGTCCCACTAGCACAGATACGCAGTATTTT. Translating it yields CASGGPTSTDTQYF.

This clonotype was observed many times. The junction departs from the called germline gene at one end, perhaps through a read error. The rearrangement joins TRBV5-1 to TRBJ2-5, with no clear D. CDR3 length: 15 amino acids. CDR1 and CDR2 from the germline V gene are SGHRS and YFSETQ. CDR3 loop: CASSLLQRSQESQYF. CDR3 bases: TGCGCCAGCAGCCTATTACAGAGATCTCAAGAGAGCCAGTACTTC.

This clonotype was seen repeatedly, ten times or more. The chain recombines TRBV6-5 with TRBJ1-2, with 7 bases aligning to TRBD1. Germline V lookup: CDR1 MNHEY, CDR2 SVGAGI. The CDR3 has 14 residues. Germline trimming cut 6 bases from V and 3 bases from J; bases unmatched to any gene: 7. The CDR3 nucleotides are TGTGCCAGCAGGTCACAGGGGATCGACTATGGCTACACCTTC. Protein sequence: CASRSQGIDYGYTF.

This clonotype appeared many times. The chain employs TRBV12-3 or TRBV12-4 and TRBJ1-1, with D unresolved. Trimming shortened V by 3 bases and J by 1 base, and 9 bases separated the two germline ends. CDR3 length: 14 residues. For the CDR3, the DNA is TGTGCCAGCAGTTTCGCACTGGCGAACACTGAAGCTTTCTTT. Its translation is CASSFALANTEAFF.